This T cell receptor beta chain was observed in a study of Graves' ophthalmopathy and Graves' hyperthyroidism. There are many counts of this clonotype. Amplifying from RNA transcripts, the study obtained TCR beta CDR3 regions. The workflow started with a first-round RT-PCR run with HTBI primers and then moved on to a second-round multiplex PCR. TCRdb analysed the multiplex PCR reads with MiXCR anew, one entry per CDR3 protein. The sample has 500,000 to 700,000 distinct CDR3 sequences; just under 40% are singletons. The CDR3 sequence is 16 residues long. Germline V gene data show CDR1 as MGHRA and CDR2 as YSYEKL. The trim removed 2 bases at V and 3 bases at J, leaving 8 bases unmatched.

The V gene is TRBV4-1, the J gene TRBJ2-7; 9 nucleotides match TRBD1. This clonotype was obtained from an adult man with Graves' hyperthyroidism. The sequenced material came from peripheral blood or thyroid tissue (not recorded which). In nucleotides, the CDR3 is TGCGCCAGCAGCCAATGGGCCGGGACAGGGCTCTACGAGCAGTACTTC. As protein: CASSQWAGTGLYEQYF.